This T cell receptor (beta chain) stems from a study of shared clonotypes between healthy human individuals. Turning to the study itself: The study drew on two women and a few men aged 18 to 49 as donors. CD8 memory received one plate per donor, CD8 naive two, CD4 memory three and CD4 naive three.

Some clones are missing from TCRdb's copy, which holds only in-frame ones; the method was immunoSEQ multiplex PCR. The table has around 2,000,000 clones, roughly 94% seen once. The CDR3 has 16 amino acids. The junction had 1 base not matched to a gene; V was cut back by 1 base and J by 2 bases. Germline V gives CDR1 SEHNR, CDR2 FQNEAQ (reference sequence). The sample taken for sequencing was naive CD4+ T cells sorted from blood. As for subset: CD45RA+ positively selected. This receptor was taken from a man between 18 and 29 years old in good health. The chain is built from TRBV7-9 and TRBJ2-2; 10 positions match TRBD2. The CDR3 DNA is TGTGCCAGCAGCTTAGTAGCGGGGGGCAACACCGGGGAGCTGTTTTTT. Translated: CASSLVAGGNTGELFF.